Presented here are 24 T cell receptor beta chains from one specimen sequenced in a study of molecular identifiers for immune sequencing clone quantification. Using its own MiXCR run on the PCR reads, TCRdb lists one record per CDR3 protein. The profile covers approximately 500,000 distinct CDR3 sequences, with around 21% appearing a single time and 0.65% to 0.95% taken by the ten largest. Source material: naive CD8+ T cells from blood, with Jurkat cell RNA spiked in. Stated subset: FACS-sorted CD8+CD4-CCR7+CD45RA+ naive T cells. All receptors come from a human donor in good health. Some libraries in this study had Jurkat cell RNA spiked in.

The chain has TRBV7-9 and TRBJ2-7; perhaps TRBD1 as D (6 bases). V lost 4 bases to trimming and J lost 0 bases, with 19 bases between them. The CDR3 is made up of 17 amino acids. Germline V CDR1 and CDR2: SEHNR, FQNEAQ (reference sequence). The CDR3 DNA is TGTGCCAGCAGCTCGGCGAGGGACACCTGGAGCTCCTACGAGCAGTACTTC. It translates to CASSSARDTWSSYEQYF.

Ten or more counts support this clonotype. V gene TRBV12-5 combines with J gene TRBJ1-1; D perhaps matches TRBD1 (6 bases). Germline CDR1 LGHNT, CDR2 FRNRAP. The CDR3 runs 14 residues. Trimming shortened V by 2 bases and J by 4 bases, and 11 bases separated the two germline ends. Here the CDR3 DNA reads TGTGCTAGTGGTTTGACAACAGGGTTCACTGAAGCTTTCTTT. Amino acid sequence: CASGLTTGFTEAFF.

Written as DNA, the CDR3 is TGTGCCAGCAGTCAACTATACAGCTACGAGCAGTACTTC. It is translated as CASSQLYSYEQYF. The rearrangement links TRBV12-3 or TRBV12-4 to TRBJ2-7; D is undetermined. V was cut by 5 bases and J by 3 bases, with 11 bases left in between. This CDR3 comprises 13 residues.

The rearrangement joins TRBV19 to TRBJ2-1, with TRBD2 matching 9 bases. This CDR3 spans 15 amino acids. Per germline, CDR1 LNHDA and CDR2 SQIVND (reference sequence). V lost 3 bases, J lost 5 bases, and 5 bases stayed unmatched. In DNA form, the CDR3 reads TGTGCCAGTAGTATCTTTAGCGGGGGTAACAATGAGCAGTTCTTC. This sequence encodes CASSIFSGGNNEQFF.

The chain couples TRBV7-8 to TRBJ1-1, with TRBD1 matching over 8 bases. The V segment lost 5 bases and the J segment 3 bases; nucleotides outside the gene matches: 8. Germline V lookup: CDR1 SGHVS, CDR2 FQNEAQ. This CDR3 region has 15 residues. The CDR3 is CASSVRTGWYTEAFF. The CDR3 bases are TGTGCCAGCAGCGTCCGGACAGGGTGGTACACTGAAGCTTTCTTT.

The chain employs TRBV13 and TRBJ2-7; possibly TRBD2 for D (6 bases). The V end was cut by 5 bases, the J end by 0 bases, with 11 bases between. Germline V gene data show CDR1 as PRHDT and CDR2 as FYEKMQ (reference sequence). The CDR3 contains 14 residues. The CDR3 DNA sequence: TGTGCCAGCAGCCCGGGACTTCGCTCCTACGAGCAGTACTTC. It specifies CASSPGLRSYEQYF.

This chain connects TRBV2 to TRBJ2-1; D ambiguous. Germline loops: CDR1 SNHLY, CDR2 FYNNEI. The V end lost 4 bases, the J end lost 3 bases, and 16 bases lay between the germline ends. The CDR3 sequence is 16 residues long. CDR3: CASSAGLGTHYNEQFF. The CDR3 coding sequence is TGTGCCAGCAGTGCGGGTCTGGGAACCCACTACAATGAGCAGTTCTTC. Supplemented by reference TRBV2 and TRBJ2-1, the full variable domain reads EPEVTQTPSHQVTQMGQEVILRCVPISNHLYFYWYRQILGQKVEFLVSFYNNEISEKSEIFDDQFSVERPDGSNFTLKIRSTKLEDSAMYFCASSAGLGTHYNEQFFGPGTRLTVL.

This clonotype was seen more than once but under ten times. The chain has TRBV2 and TRBJ2-6; D may correspond to TRBD1 or TRBD2 (5 bases each). Germline lookup yields CDR1 SNHLY and CDR2 FYNNEI. V was cut by 4 bases and J by 1 base, with 11 bases left in between. The CDR3 is 16 residues long. CDR3 region: CASSGGWGSGANVLTF. As DNA, the CDR3 is TGTGCCAGCAGTGGGGGGTGGGGTTCTGGGGCCAACGTCCTGACTTTC.

This clonotype was found a few times. The rearrangement uses TRBV20-1 and TRBJ2-1; TRBD1 might be the D (5 bases). The CDR3 length is 16 residues. V dropped 0 bases and J dropped 2 bases, with 14 bases sitting between them. The V gene's germline CDR1 is DFQATT and CDR2 SNEGSKA (reference sequence). Here the CDR3 DNA reads TGCAGTGCTAGAGATTTGCAGGGAAGTACCTACAATGAGCAGTTCTTC. It codes for CSARDLQGSTYNEQFF.

The chain couples TRBV30 to TRBJ1-3; TRBD1 aligns across 9 bases. The CDR3 has 17 residues. Germline V gene data show CDR1 as GTSNPN and CDR2 as SVGIG (reference sequence). V lost 8 bases to trimming and J lost 6 bases; unmatched junction nucleotides: 20. This CDR3 is CAGRDTSGTGRLNTIYF. CDR3 in DNA: TGTGCCGGACGAGACACTTCAGGGACAGGGCGCCTAAACACCATATATTTT.

J is TRBJ2-7 and V is TRBV20-1; D tentatively reads TRBD1 or TRBD2 (5 bases each). From germline, CDR1 is DFQATT and CDR2 SNEGSKA (reference sequence). CDR3 length: 13 amino acids. V was cut by 4 bases and J by 0 bases, with 10 bases left in between. The CDR3 region is CSAKGTYSYEQYF. The CDR3 nucleotides read TGCAGTGCTAAAGGGACCTACTCCTACGAGCAGTACTTC.

This chain joins TRBV2 and TRBJ1-1, with TRBD1 as a possible D gene (6 bases). This CDR3 comprises 17 residues. Between the trimmed V and J ends, which lost 7 bases and 0 bases, there was a span of 21 bases. CDR1 SNHLY and CDR2 FYNNEI come from the germline V gene. This CDR3 is CASIQQGAPYMNTEAFF. The CDR3 bases are TGTGCCAGCATCCAACAGGGCGCGCCTTATATGAACACTGAAGCTTTCTTT. The full variable domain, rest sourced from reference TRBV2 and TRBJ1-1, is EPEVTQTPSHQVTQMGQEVILRCVPISNHLYFYWYRQILGQKVEFLVSFYNNEISEKSEIFDDQFSVERPDGSNFTLKIRSTKLEDSAMYFCASIQQGAPYMNTEAFFGQGTRLTVV.

CDR3 amino acids: CASSQDGRGAVSSPLHF. CDR3 in DNA: TGCGCCAGCAGCCAAGATGGACGTGGGGCTGTATCTTCACCCCTCCACTTT. The chain joins TRBV4-3 to TRBJ1-6, with TRBD1 as a possible D gene (5 bases). Germline assignment: CDR1 LGHNA and CDR2 YSLEER. This CDR3 contains 17 residues. V lost 0 bases to trimming and J lost 9 bases, with 18 bases between them.

Remarks on this clonotype: A much more abundant neighbour one base away suggests this may be a read error. This chain connects TRBV29-1 to TRBJ2-4; D is possibly TRBD2 (6 bases). Per the germline V gene, CDR1 is SQVTM and CDR2 is ANQGSEA. This CDR3 region has 13 residues. The CDR3 coding sequence is TGCAGCGTCGAGGCGGGGTCCAAAAACACTCAGTACTTC. This gives the protein CSVEAGSKNTQYF. The variable domain in full, completed from reference TRBV29-1 and TRBJ2-4, reads SAVISQKPSRDICQRGTSLTIQCQVDSQVTMMFWYRQQPGQSLTLIATANQGSEATYESGFVIDKFPISRPNLTFSTLTVSNMSPEDSSIYLCSVEAGSKNTQYFGAGTRLSVL.

This clonotype was observed at least ten times. The rearrangement uses TRBV19 and TRBJ1-1; D is undetermined. The CDR3 consists of 13 residues. Looked up from germline, CDR1 is LNHDA and CDR2 is SQIVND (reference sequence). Trimming took 3 bases from V and 1 from J, leaving 6 bases between them. CDR3 sequence: CASSMSGNTEAFF. In DNA form, the CDR3 reads TGTGCCAGTAGTATGAGTGGGAACACTGAAGCTTTCTTT. Full variable domain (remainder filled in from reference TRBV19 and TRBJ1-1): DGGITQSPKYLFRKEGQNVTLSCEQNLNHDAMYWYRQDPGQGLRLIYYSQIVNDFQKGDIAEGYSVSREKKESFPLTVTSAQKNPTAFYLCASSMSGNTEAFFGQGTRLTVV.

There are many counts of this clonotype. The V and J genes are TRBV6-5 and TRBJ1-1; no firm D call. V gave up 8 bases and J gave up 0 bases, with 16 bases separating them. The germline gives CDR1 MNHEY, CDR2 SVGAGI. CDR3 length: 15 amino acids. The CDR3 spells CASQTEIQLNTEAFF. DNA of the CDR3: TGTGCCAGCCAAACCGAAATACAGTTGAACACTGAAGCTTTCTTT.

Comments on this clonotype: With a much larger clone just one base away, this may be a read error. The CDR3 nucleotides are TGTGCCAGCAGGGGGGCAGATGGAAACACCATATATTTT. It is translated as CASRGADGNTIYF. The chain carries TRBV3-1 and TRBJ1-3, with D perhaps TRBD1 (6 bases). The CDR3 is made up of 13 amino acids. Germline lookup yields CDR1 LGHDT and CDR2 YNNKEL (reference sequence). Trimming removed 6 bases from V and 3 bases from J, with 9 bases in between. Full variable domain (missing parts from reference TRBV3-1 and TRBJ1-3): DTAVSQTPKYLVTQMGNDKSIKCEQNLGHDTMYWYKQDSKKFLKIMFSYNNKELIINETVPNRFSPKSPDKAHLNLHINSLELGDSAVYFCASRGADGNTIYFGEGSWLTVV.

This clonotype was picked up many times. The gene calls are TRBV6-5 and TRBJ1-1; D call uncertain. The germline CDR1 and CDR2 sequences are MNHEY and SVGAGI. The germline V and J ends were trimmed by 8 bases and 2 bases, with 3 bases remaining between them. This CDR3 contains 10 residues. The CDR3 protein is CASGNTEAFF. The CDR3 bases are TGTGCCAGCGGAAACACTGAAGCTTTCTTT.

In the case of this clonotype: A much larger clone is a single base away; this may be a read error. The chain uses TRBV28 and TRBJ1-1, with a weak D call TRBD1 (6 bases). The CDR3 is 17 residues long. The germline V gene encodes CDR1 MDHEN and CDR2 SYDVKM. V gave up 3 bases and J gave up 0 bases, with 17 bases separating them. The CDR3 region has the DNA TGTGCCAGCAGTTTTATGCCACAGGGAAAGTTGAACACTGAAGCTTTCTTT. It encodes CASSFMPQGKLNTEAFF.

This clonotype was counted between two and nine times. The genes are TRBV7-3 and TRBJ2-7; 9 bases are a match to TRBD2. V lost 6 bases, J lost 2 bases, and 5 bases stayed unmatched. CDR1 is SGHTA, CDR2 FQGTGA, per germline. This CDR3 has 14 amino acids. The CDR3 is CASRRREGTYEQYF. DNA for the CDR3: TGTGCCAGCAGGCGGCGGGAGGGAACCTACGAGCAGTACTTC.

This clonotype appeared many times. The J gene is TRBJ2-5, the V gene TRBV5-4; 7 bases fit TRBD2. Per germline, CDR1 SGHNT and CDR2 YYREEE (reference sequence). This CDR3 spans 14 amino acids. J lost 5 bases, V lost 0 bases, and 4 bases had no gene match. The chain's CDR3 is CASSLAGLDETQYF. The CDR3 DNA sequence: TGTGCCAGCAGCTTGGCCGGACTAGATGAGACCCAGTACTTC.

With regard to this clonotype: A read error may account for a junction end that differs from germline. This chain connects TRBV27 to TRBJ2-3; the D is unclear. The germline gives CDR1 MNHEY, CDR2 SMNVEV (reference sequence). This CDR3 comprises 12 residues. The CDR3 nucleotides are TGTACCAGCAGTTTTATCGGGGATACGCAGTATTTT. This encodes CTSSFIGDTQYF.

The chain recombines TRBV7-6 with TRBJ2-7, with 8 bases fitting TRBD2. Losses at the gene ends were 5 bases for V and 0 bases for J; bases not matched to a gene: 3. The CDR3 consists of 14 residues. Germline loops: CDR1 SGHVS, CDR2 FNYEAQ. CDR3 bases: TGTGCCAGCAGCCGGAGCGGGAGCTCCTACGAGCAGTACTTC. This translates into CASSRSGSSYEQYF.

The sample holds many counts of this clonotype. The rearrangement links TRBV7-9 to TRBJ2-1, with TRBD2 as a possible D gene (6 bases). This CDR3 is built from 16 residues. CDR1 and CDR2 from the germline V gene are SEHNR and FQNEAQ (reference sequence). V lost 2 bases to trimming and J lost 4 bases, with 15 bases between them. CDR3 sequence reads: CASSLKSSGLYNEQFF. CDR3 nucleotides: TGTGCCAGCAGCTTAAAATCCAGCGGACTATACAATGAGCAGTTCTTC.